This T cell receptor beta chain was obtained from a study of preoperative IRX-2 immunotherapy in early breast cancer (dated by TCRdb to between 2018 and 2021). Receptor amplification or capture employed the immunoSEQ multiplex PCR assay. TCRdb mirrors the immuneACCESS table, restricted to in-frame sequences. Some clones are absent from its copies; in checked studies, under half trace to an unresolved V gene, and the reason for the others is unknown. Counted in this sample were more than 25,000 clones; 85% to 90% of them appeared once. The ten largest clones represent 9.5% to 10% of the sample. Taken from the germline V gene (reference sequence), the CDR1 and CDR2 loops are MNHNY and SVGAGI. Here V drops 6 bases and J drops 13 bases, and the junction holds 6 bases not matched to any gene. CDR3 length: 12 amino acids, cysteine to phenylalanine. Here the CDR3 DNA is all that survives: 36 bases in frame from base 1.

Read against the paper, the sample's treatment or condition label means: preoperative locoregional IRX-2 cytokine immunotherapy. The samples were obtained from a phase Ib study that tested preoperative, locoregional IRX-2 cytokine immunotherapy designed to prime immune responses. Before surgery, IRX-2 was given to the donors, who were patients with early-stage breast cancer. Details on this clone: What antigen it recognizes has not been identified. Base quality data are lacking; no much larger clone is found one base away.

The rearrangement joined TRBV6-6 to TRBJ2-1, and 10 junctional nucleotides match TRBD2. The TCR sequence derives from a human donor with breast cancer. Collection took place from a patient treated with IRX-2 immunotherapy. The CDR3 loop reads CASSPGLAEQFF. The nucleotide sequence is given as TGTGCCAGCAGCCCAGGACTAGCGGAACAGTTCTTC.